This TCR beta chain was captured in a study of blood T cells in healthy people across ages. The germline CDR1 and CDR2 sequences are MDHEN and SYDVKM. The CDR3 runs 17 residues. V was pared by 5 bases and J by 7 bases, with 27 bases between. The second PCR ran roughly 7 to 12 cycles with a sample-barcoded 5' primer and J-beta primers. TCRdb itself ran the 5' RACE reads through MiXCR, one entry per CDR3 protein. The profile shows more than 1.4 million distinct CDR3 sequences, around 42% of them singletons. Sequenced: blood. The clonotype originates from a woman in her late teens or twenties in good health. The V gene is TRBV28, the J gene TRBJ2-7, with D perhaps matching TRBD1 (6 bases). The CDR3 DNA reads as TGTGCCAGCAGTAGCCCCAAGGGGGTTGGCTCCTACAATGAGCAGTACTTC. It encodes CASSSPKGVGSYNEQYF.